The source of this TCR beta chain is a study of T cell repertoires in cytomegalovirus infection. Study at large: It can be stated that public TCR beta signatures indicated CMV infection as well as a matching HLA type.

CDR1 is SEHNR, CDR2 FQNEAQ, per germline (reference sequence). The CDR3 totals 12 residues. Between the trimmed V and J ends, which lost 5 bases and 4 bases, there was a span of 6 bases. TCRdb independently ran MiXCR on the reads; one entry per CDR3 protein. The sample has 750,000 to 950,000 distinct CDR3 sequences; under 35% are singletons. Regarding this clonotype: Antigen specificity is unknown.

The chain is built from TRBV7-9 and TRBJ1-5, with D hard to call. Sequencing used cultured CD8+ T cells from PBMCs, obtained from culture after CMV antigen stimulation. This sequence was found in a human donor in good health (CMV status not recorded). Some clones in this sample may be carry-over from other donors' samples. The CDR3 sequence: CASSVGNQPQHF. For the CDR3, the DNA is TGTGCCAGCAGCGTGGGGAATCAGCCCCAGCATTTT. Full variable domain (remainder filled in from reference TRBV7-9 and TRBJ1-5): DTGVSQNPRHKITKRGQNVTFRCDPISEHNRLYWYRQTLGQGPEFLTYFQNEAQLEKSRLLSDRFSAERPKGSFSTLEIQRTEQGDSAMYLCASSVGNQPQHFGDGTRLSIL.